This T cell receptor (beta chain) was found in a study of graft-versus-host responses after intestinal transplantation. The wider study: Those transplanted obtained multivisceral, liver-intestinal, or isolated intestinal grafts. Each recipient received anti-thymocyte globulin induction, then tacrolimus and steroids for around three years.

As regards this clone: The antigen remains unidentified.

CDR1 is SGHDT and CDR2 is YYEEEE in the germline V gene. The CDR3 is 15 amino acids. The V end was cut by 1 base, the J end by 0 bases, with 10 bases between. Generated by immunoSEQ multiplex PCR, the TCRdb table keeps only in-frame clones and is missing some. Altogether roughly 110,000 clones are present, about nine tenths being singletons, with the ten largest covering about 0.73%. The specimen comprised unstimulated CD4+ T cells sorted from spleen or lymph node cells, sampled before transplant. This chain uses TRBV5-6 with TRBJ1-1, with D hard to call. This receptor was taken from a human donor who was the organ donor for an intestinal transplant. CDR3 bases: TGTGCCAGCAGCTTGTTCGGGCTTATGAACACTGAAGCTTTCTTT. Translated: CASSLFGLMNTEAFF. Full variable domain (outside the CDR3, taken from reference TRBV5-6 and TRBJ1-1): DAGVTQSPTHLIKTRGQQVTLRCSPKSGHDTVSWYQQALGQGPQFIFQYYEEEERQRGNFPDRFSGHQFPNYSSELNVNALLLGDSALYLCASSLFGLMNTEAFFGQGTRLTVV.